A single sample is the source of the 18 T cell receptor beta chains below, sequenced in a study of radiation and T cells in renal cell carcinoma. Time point here: blood 2 weeks post-SBRT. Noted treatment: 15 Gy SBRT to primary tumor, nephrectomy 4 weeks later. Assay used: immunoSEQ multiplex PCR; TCRdb lists only in-frame clones, some missing. The profile shows 120,000 or so clones, 88% of them singletons. Specimen: blood, collected from a patient whose treatment included radiotherapy and nephrectomy. These receptors were collected from a woman aged 70-85 years with renal cell carcinoma.

This chain joins TRBV20-1 and TRBJ2-5; D ambiguous. From germline, CDR1 is DFQATT and CDR2 SNEGSKA (reference sequence). Trimming removed 6 bases at V and 2 bases at J, with 7 bases between. CDR3 length: 11 amino acids. The CDR3 DNA sequence: TGCAGTGCGAGACAACAAGAGACCCAGTACTTC. It yields the protein CSARQQETQYF.

The V and J genes are TRBV27 and TRBJ2-1; TRBD1 agrees at 8 bases. There are 13 residues in the CDR3. Germline assignment: CDR1 MNHEY and CDR2 SMNVEV (reference sequence). Trimming at V came to 10 bases and at J to 7 bases, leaving 9 bases not matched to a gene. This chain's CDR3 is CATWTGNRNEQFF. In DNA form, the CDR3 reads TGTGCCACCTGGACAGGGAACAGGAATGAGCAGTTCTTC.

The genes are TRBV5-1 and TRBJ2-2; TRBD1 matches 9 bases. The CDR3 runs to 16 residues. Losses at the gene ends were 0 bases for V and 0 bases for J; bases not matched to a gene: 0. From germline, CDR1 is SGHRS and CDR2 YFSETQ. The CDR3: CASSLGDRANTGELFF. CDR3 bases: TGCGCCAGCAGCTTGGGGGACAGGGCGAACACCGGGGAGCTGTTTTTT.

The V gene is TRBV28, the J gene TRBJ1-2; no reliable D call. Trimming cost V 5 bases and J 2 bases, with 9 bases left between them. There are 13 residues in the CDR3. Germline loops: CDR1 MDHEN, CDR2 SYDVKM. The CDR3 DNA is TGTGCCAGCAGTCCCCCCAGAAACTATGGCTACACCTTC. Translation gives CASSPPRNYGYTF.

This clone was picked up a small number of times. This sequence joins TRBV18 and TRBJ1-1; 8 positions agree with TRBD1. The germline V gene encodes CDR1 KGHSH and CDR2 LQKENI. After removal of 4 bases from V and 3 bases from J, the junction contained 4 bases not matched to a gene. CDR3 length: 14 residues. DNA for the CDR3: TGTGCCAGCTCACTCCTGGACAGGGACACTGAAGCTTTCTTT. Its protein product is CASSLLDRDTEAFF.

This clone was counted a single time. The chain has TRBV29-1 and TRBJ2-1, with D perhaps TRBD2 (7 bases). The germline gives CDR1 SQVTM, CDR2 ANQGSEA. Trimming removed 7 bases from V and 9 bases from J, with 19 bases in between. The CDR3 has 13 amino acids. The CDR3 here is CSALVGGQGEQFF. The CDR3 DNA follows: TGCAGCGCCTTGGTCGGGGGGCAGGGTGAGCAGTTCTTC.

The chain couples TRBV6-1 to TRBJ2-1; a weak D match, TRBD2 (7 bases). Trimming took 8 bases from V and 7 from J, leaving 15 bases between them. This CDR3 comprises 13 residues. Germline CDR1 and CDR2: MNHNS and SASEGT. The CDR3 loop reads CASRRGGGNEQFF. CDR3 nucleotides: TGTGCCAGCCGAAGGGGAGGGGGAAATGAGCAGTTCTTC.

The gene calls are TRBV9 and TRBJ2-3; TRBD1 agrees at 7 bases. Germline loops: CDR1 SGDLS, CDR2 YYNGEE. There are 13 residues in the CDR3. V lost 3 bases and J lost 5; bases outside the gene matches: 3. The CDR3 protein is CASSEGAGDTQYF. The CDR3 bases are TGTGCCAGCAGCGAGGGGGCTGGAGATACGCAGTATTTT. Looking up the rest from reference TRBV9 and TRBJ2-3 gives the full variable domain: DSGVTQTPKHLITATGQRVTLRCSPRSGDLSVYWYQQSLDQGLQFLIQYYNGEERAKGNILERFSAQQFPDLHSELNLSSLELGDSALYFCASSEGAGDTQYFGPGTRLTVL.

This chain joins TRBV30 and TRBJ1-2; tentatively, D is TRBD1 (6 bases). The V gene's germline CDR1 is GTSNPN and CDR2 SVGIG (reference sequence). The CDR3 consists of 14 residues. Trimming removed 3 bases from V and 4 bases from J, with 15 bases in between. The CDR3 spells CAWRDQGTFYGYTF. The CDR3 region has the DNA TGTGCCTGGAGAGATCAGGGGACGTTCTATGGCTACACCTTC.

This sequence joins TRBV7-7 and TRBJ2-3; 8 bases map to TRBD2. The CDR3 runs to 13 residues. Germline V gene sequence: CDR1 SSHAT, CDR2 FNYEAQ (reference sequence). The CDR3 coding sequence is TGTGCTAGCCGCGCTAGCGGGACAGATACGCAGTATTTT. This sequence encodes CASRASGTDTQYF.

Only a few counts were recorded for this clone. The chain has TRBV19 and TRBJ2-7, with D possibly TRBD1 on 6 matching bases. Trimming cost V 0 bases and J 2 bases, with 11 bases left between them. This CDR3 has 15 residues. The V gene's germline CDR1 is LNHDA and CDR2 SQIVND (reference sequence). The CDR3 sequence is CASSIDPGTTYEQYF. Written as DNA, the CDR3 is TGTGCCAGTAGTATAGACCCCGGGACAACCTACGAGCAGTACTTC. The whole variable domain, remainder taken from reference TRBV19 and TRBJ2-7, is DGGITQSPKYLFRKEGQNVTLSCEQNLNHDAMYWYRQDPGQGLRLIYYSQIVNDFQKGDIAEGYSVSREKKESFPLTVTSAQKNPTAFYLCASSIDPGTTYEQYFGPGTRLTVT.

The chain recombines TRBV4-2 with TRBJ2-3; tentatively, D is TRBD2 (5 bases). The CDR3 has 13 residues. CDR1 LGHNA and CDR2 YNFKEQ come from the germline V gene. With 6 bases removed from V and 4 bases from J, the gap between germline ends came to 11 bases. CDR3 nucleotides: TGTGCCAGCAGTCCCGGACTGTCAGATACGCAGTATTTT. It encodes CASSPGLSDTQYF.

This chain links TRBV28 with TRBJ2-4; D is possibly TRBD1 (5 bases). The CDR3 is made up of 14 amino acids. V lost 3 bases, J lost 6 bases, and 12 bases lay in between. Germline V gives CDR1 MDHEN, CDR2 SYDVKM. The CDR3 bases are TGTGCCAGCAGTTTTCACCGTCAGGGAAACATTCAGTACTTC. This translates into CASSFHRQGNIQYF.

This rearrangement joins TRBV27 to TRBJ2-7; 9 bases match TRBD1. The CDR3 has 14 residues. Unmatched junction bases numbered 8, after V lost 5 bases and J lost 6 bases. Germline CDR1 reads MNHEY; CDR2 reads SMNVEV (reference sequence). The CDR3 is CASSPPGQGSEQYF. Written as DNA, the CDR3 is TGTGCCAGCAGTCCTCCGGGACAGGGAAGCGAGCAGTACTTC.

V is TRBV7-2 and J is TRBJ2-5; no reliable D call. Germline-derived CDR1 and CDR2 are SGHTA and FQGNSA. V lost 4 bases to trimming and J lost 4 bases, with 4 bases between them. The CDR3 is made up of 11 amino acids. Here the CDR3 DNA reads TGTGCCAGCAGCTACGGAGAGACCCAGTACTTC. It encodes CASSYGETQYF.

The chain couples TRBV7-2 to TRBJ2-1; D unresolved. The CDR3 runs to 14 residues. V lost 5 bases to trimming and J lost 1 base, with 9 bases between them. Germline assignment: CDR1 SGHTA and CDR2 FQGNSA. This chain's CDR3 is CASSPGGSYNEQFF. The CDR3 DNA follows: TGTGCCAGCAGCCCCGGCGGTTCCTACAATGAGCAGTTCTTC.

Details on this clone: Other DNA sequences in this specimen translate into the identical CDR3. V is TRBV30 and J is TRBJ2-3; a possible D gene is TRBD1 (5 bases). The CDR3 contains 13 residues. Germline CDR1 is GTSNPN and CDR2 is SVGIG (reference sequence). V was clipped by 3 bases and J by 3 bases, with 10 bases between them. The CDR3 DNA follows: TGTGCCTGGAGCGTAAGGGGAACAGATACGCAGTATTTT. Its translation: CAWSVRGTDTQYF.

V and J are TRBV9 and TRBJ1-5; D remains unclear. This CDR3 is 15 amino acids long. CDR1 SGDLS and CDR2 YYNGEE come from the germline V gene. With 1 base removed from V and 5 bases from J, the gap between germline ends came to 13 bases. This chain's CDR3 is CASSVPAPLDQPQHF. The CDR3 DNA reads TGTGCCAGCAGCGTACCCGCGCCCTTGGATCAGCCCCAGCATTTT.